These 23 T cell receptor beta chains originate from one sample sequenced in a study of shared clonotypes between healthy human individuals. Data came from immunoSEQ multiplex PCR; TCRdb stores just in-frame clones and leaves some out. The sample records under 1,900,000 clones, 98% being singletons. The sequencing sample was made of naive CD4+ T cells sorted from blood. Specified subset: CD45RA+ positively selected. These receptors came from a man aged 25-40 years in good health.

The chain is built from TRBV7-9 and TRBJ1-1; 7 bases fit TRBD1. The CDR3 runs to 13 residues. CDR1 is SEHNR, CDR2 FQNEAQ, per germline (reference sequence). Trimming took 5 bases from V and 3 from J; bases not matched to a gene: 3. The CDR3 here is CASSRQGYTEAFF. The CDR3 DNA reads as TGTGCCAGCAGCCGACAGGGCTACACTGAAGCTTTCTTT.

The V and J genes are TRBV7-8 and TRBJ2-5; D may be TRBD1 (5 bases). Deletions cut 1 base from V and 2 bases from J, with 5 bases between. Germline assignment: CDR1 SGHVS and CDR2 FQNEAQ. This CDR3 spans 13 amino acids. CDR3 nucleotides: TGTGCCAGCAGCTTAGGACAGCAAGAGACCCAGTACTTC. It is translated as CASSLGQQETQYF. Looking up the rest from reference TRBV7-8 and TRBJ2-5 gives the full variable domain: GAGVSQSPRYKVAKRGQDVALRCDPISGHVSLFWYQQALGQGPEFLTYFQNEAQLDKSGLPSDRFFAERPEGSVSTLKIQRTQQEDSAVYLCASSLGQQETQYFGPGTRLLVL.

This sequence joins TRBV19 and TRBJ2-1; weak D call: TRBD2 (6 bases). Looked up from germline, CDR1 is LNHDA and CDR2 is SQIVND (reference sequence). The V gene lost 5 bases and the J gene lost 6 bases, with 11 bases spanning the gap. The CDR3 totals 13 residues. CDR3 bases: TGTGCCAGTAGTTTGTGGGAGGCCAATGAGCAGTTCTTC. Translated: CASSLWEANEQFF. Based on the CDR3 plus reference TRBV19 and TRBJ2-1, the full variable domain is DGGITQSPKYLFRKEGQNVTLSCEQNLNHDAMYWYRQDPGQGLRLIYYSQIVNDFQKGDIAEGYSVSREKKESFPLTVTSAQKNPTAFYLCASSLWEANEQFFGPGTRLTVL.

The chain is built from TRBV10-3 and TRBJ1-5, with D possibly matching TRBD1 (6 bases). Trimming left V 3 bases short and J 3 bases short, with 15 bases between. CDR3 length equals 16 residues. CDR1 is ENHRY, CDR2 SYGVKD, per germline. The CDR3 region has the DNA TGTGCCATCAGTGACCTCGGGACACCCAACAATCAGCCCCAGCATTTT. It encodes CAISDLGTPNNQPQHF.

This clone came up once. DNA of the CDR3: TGCGCCAGCAGCGCACTCACGCGCTCCTCCTACAATGAGCAGTTCTTC. Translation gives CASSALTRSSYNEQFF. This chain connects TRBV5-1 to TRBJ2-1; no clear D gene. The germline V gene encodes CDR1 SGHRS and CDR2 YFSETQ. Trimming pared 4 bases from V and 0 bases from J, leaving 14 bases between. This CDR3 spans 16 amino acids. The variable domain in full, with the rest retrieved from reference TRBV5-1 and TRBJ2-1, is KAGVTQTPRYLIKTRGQQVTLSCSPISGHRSVSWYQQTPGQGLQFLFEYFSETQRNKGNFPGRFSGRQFSNSRSEMNVSTLELGDSALYLCASSALTRSSYNEQFFGPGTRLTVL.

This clone has only one observation. The chain employs TRBV11-2 and TRBJ2-7, with D perhaps matching TRBD2 (6 bases). The CDR3 runs 16 residues. The germline V gene encodes CDR1 SGHAT and CDR2 FQNNGV. The V and J ends lost 3 bases and 0 bases respectively, with 15 bases between them. The CDR3 DNA sequence: TGTGCCAGCAGCTTTGTGGCTAGCGAATACTCCTACGAGCAGTACTTC. Its translation: CASSFVASEYSYEQYF.

J is TRBJ1-2 and V is TRBV10-2, with D tentatively TRBD1 (5 bases). CDR3 length: 15 amino acids. CDR1 and CDR2 (germline): WSHSY, SAAADI. Trimming took off 0 bases at V and 8 bases at J, with 16 bases between the two ends. CDR3 coding DNA: TGCGCCAGCAGTGAGTCCCGTCAGGGATCGTCGGGCTACACCTTC. It codes for CASSESRQGSSGYTF.

The V and J genes are TRBV7-9 and TRBJ2-5, with TRBD2 matching over 10 bases. This CDR3 is built from 15 residues. With 3 bases clipped from V and 4 bases from J, the junction kept 5 bases outside the gene matches. CDR1 SEHNR and CDR2 FQNEAQ come from the germline V gene (reference sequence). The DNA for the CDR3 is TGTGCCAGCAGCTTCAGTCTAGCGGGAGTAGAGACCCAGTACTTC. Translation: CASSFSLAGVETQYF.

This rearrangement joins TRBV5-1 to TRBJ2-1; D could derive from TRBD1 or TRBD2 (7 bases each). The ends were cut back, 1 base at V and 8 bases at J, with 13 bases in the middle. The CDR3 is made up of 14 amino acids. The germline V gene has CDR1 SGHRS and CDR2 YFSETQ. The DNA of the CDR3 is TGCGCCAGCAGCTTGTCAGGGGGAGGGGATGAGCAGTTCTTC. It is translated as CASSLSGGGDEQFF.

Worth noting for this clone: The identical CDR3 is also encoded by other nucleotide sequences in the sample. J is TRBJ2-5 and V is TRBV5-1; TRBD1 is a possible D gene (6 bases). Germline lookup yields CDR1 SGHRS and CDR2 YFSETQ. This CDR3 has 14 amino acids. The V and J ends lost 0 bases and 0 bases respectively, with 6 bases between them. CDR3 sequence reads: CASSLAGDQETQYF. DNA of the CDR3: TGCGCCAGCAGCTTGGCAGGGGACCAAGAGACCCAGTACTTC.

V usage is TRBV4-1 and J usage is TRBJ2-7; 7 bases agree with TRBD2. This CDR3 spans 16 amino acids. The germline V gene encodes CDR1 MGHRA and CDR2 YSYEKL. The ends lost 4 bases at V and 0 bases at J; junction bases unmatched: 9. The CDR3 nucleotides are TGCGCCAGCAGCCGGTCGGTGACTAGCAACTCCTACGAGCAGTACTTC. It codes for CASSRSVTSNSYEQYF.

This clone was counted once. CDR3: CASSQTSGTAHEAFF. In DNA, the CDR3 is TGTGCCAGCAGCCAAACTTCCGGGACAGCCCATGAAGCTTTCTTT. The rearrangement links TRBV9 to TRBJ1-1, with TRBD1 identical over 7 bases. J gave up 7 bases and V 4 bases, and 13 bases lay outside the gene matches. CDR1 is SGDLS, CDR2 YYNGEE, per germline. The CDR3 has 15 amino acids.

J is TRBJ2-2 and V is TRBV7-3; D is ambiguous. There are 13 residues in the CDR3. The germline CDR1 and CDR2 sequences are SGHTA and FQGTGA. V shed 4 bases and J shed 6 bases, with 9 bases lying between them. DNA of the CDR3: TGTGCCAGCAGCTCTCCGGGCCCCGGGGAGCTGTTTTTT. Encoded protein: CASSSPGPGELFF.

J is TRBJ2-7 and V is TRBV28; D perhaps matches TRBD2 (6 bases). Germline loops: CDR1 MDHEN, CDR2 SYDVKM. The CDR3 is 13 amino acids. V shed 3 bases and J shed 4 bases, with 10 bases lying between them. The CDR3 bases are TGTGCCAGCAGTTTGGGGGGTTTGTACGAGCAGTACTTC. Its translation: CASSLGGLYEQYF.

This clone was seen only once. The chain has TRBV11-2 and TRBJ1-4; unclear D gene. Germline V gene lookup returns CDR1 SGHAT and CDR2 FQNNGV. The CDR3 consists of 16 residues. Trimming removed 1 base at V and 8 bases at J, with 17 bases between. CDR3 DNA: TGTGCCAGCAGCTTAGGAACGCTCGATAAGTGGGAAAAACTGTTTTTT. It is translated as CASSLGTLDKWEKLFF.

This chain uses TRBV28 with TRBJ2-7; 9 bases agree with TRBD1. The germline CDR1 and CDR2 sequences are MDHEN and SYDVKM. This CDR3 has 12 residues. Trimming cost V 11 bases and J 7 bases; bases outside gene matches: 9. The CDR3 DNA reads TGTGCCGGGGGACAGGGAAATAATGAGCAGTACTTC. The encoded protein is CAGGQGNNEQYF.

The J gene is TRBJ1-1, the V gene TRBV10-2; D not resolved. The CDR3 has 13 residues. V was clipped by 2 bases and J by 10 bases, with 14 bases between them. Germline-derived CDR1 and CDR2 are WSHSY and SAAADI. This CDR3 reads CASSEVRVIGAFF. DNA for the CDR3: TGCGCCAGCAGTGAGGTACGGGTAATTGGAGCTTTCTTT.

This rearrangement joins TRBV7-2 to TRBJ2-1; D may be TRBD2 (6 bases). Looked up from germline, CDR1 is SGHTA and CDR2 is FQGNSA. Trimming removed 4 bases from V and 0 bases from J, with 13 bases in between. CDR3 length: 16 residues. In DNA, the CDR3 is TGTGCCAGCAGCTGGGGACTCGAGAGCTCCTACAATGAGCAGTTCTTC. Translated, it gives CASSWGLESSYNEQFF.

The chain links TRBV14 to TRBJ1-4; D is uncertain. Between the trimmed V and J ends, which lost 0 bases and 10 bases, there was a span of 9 bases. Looked up from germline, CDR1 is SGHDN and CDR2 is FVKESK. The CDR3 is 13 residues long. This CDR3 reads CASSQELGTKLFF. CDR3 DNA sequence: TGTGCCAGCAGCCAAGAATTGGGCACAAAACTGTTTTTT.

The chain employs TRBV7-6 and TRBJ2-2; TRBD2 agrees at 8 bases. The CDR3 has 17 amino acids. V shed 5 bases, J shed 7 bases, and the junction held 15 bases outside the gene matches. Germline CDR1 is SGHVS and CDR2 is FNYEAQ. The CDR3 region is CASSPSPGLGAVGELFF. The DNA for the CDR3 is TGTGCCAGCAGCCCGAGCCCGGGACTAGGAGCCGTCGGGGAGCTGTTTTTT.

The CDR3 DNA follows: TGTGCCAGCAGTGAAACCGGGACAGGGAACTACGAGCAGTACTTC. Translation gives CASSETGTGNYEQYF. The chain is built from TRBV27 and TRBJ2-7; 9 bases are a match to TRBD1. The CDR3 is made up of 15 amino acids. J was trimmed by 3 bases and V by 5 bases; bases with no gene match: 8. Per the germline V gene, CDR1 is MNHEY and CDR2 is SMNVEV (reference sequence).

V is TRBV5-4 and J is TRBJ2-1; D might be TRBD2 (5 bases). Trimming cost V 2 bases and J 6 bases, with 12 bases left between them. The CDR3 length is 14 residues. Germline V gene data show CDR1 as SGHNT and CDR2 as YYREEE (reference sequence). The CDR3 reads CASSLFRGLNEQFF. The DNA for the CDR3 is TGTGCCAGCAGCTTATTTAGAGGACTCAATGAGCAGTTCTTC.

The CDR3 here is CASSRGQGGEKLFF. The CDR3 nucleotides read TGTGCCAGCAGCCGAGGACAGGGCGGTGAAAAACTGTTTTTT. The gene calls are TRBV6-5 and TRBJ1-4; 8 bases match TRBD1. J gave up 7 bases and V 6 bases, and 7 bases lay outside the gene matches. The CDR3 loop spans 14 amino acids. Germline V lookup: CDR1 MNHEY, CDR2 SVGAGI.